The 18 T cell receptor beta chains presented below share a single source sample, sequenced in a study of neoadjuvant anti-PD-1 for oral cavity cancer. Time point in this sample: after neoadjuvant nivolumab, at surgical resection. Here immunoSEQ multiplex PCR was the method, and the copy in TCRdb shows in-frame clones only, minus some. The sample lists over 60,000 clones, 86% occurring once. This material consisted of PBMCs, taken after nivolumab (anti-PD-1) treatment. Receptor source: a person aged 35-79 years with oral cavity squamous cell carcinoma.

The chain combines TRBV6-5 with TRBJ2-2; D is unclear. This CDR3 is built from 16 residues. Between the trimmed V and J ends, which lost 0 bases and 5 bases, there was a span of 13 bases. CDR1 is MNHEY and CDR2 is SVGAGI in the germline V gene. CDR3 DNA: TGTGCCAGCAGTTACTCGAGCCCCGGGTGGACCGGGGAGCTGTTTTTT. Encoded protein: CASSYSSPGWTGELFF.

V usage is TRBV29-1 and J usage is TRBJ2-5; a possible D gene is TRBD2 (5 bases). Trimming took 8 bases from V and 5 from J, leaving 12 bases between them. There are 11 residues in the CDR3. Germline CDR1 is SQVTM and CDR2 is ANQGSEA. The CDR3 DNA is TGCAGCCCAGGACTCGGGGAGACCCAGTACTTC. Amino acid sequence: CSPGLGETQYF.

The CDR3 protein is CASSAHLQSEQFF. The CDR3 coding sequence is TGTGCCAGCAGCGCCCACTTACAGAGTGAGCAGTTCTTC. The chain carries TRBV7-3 and TRBJ2-1; D gene ambiguous. The CDR3 extends over 13 amino acids. Trimming took 5 bases from V and 9 from J, leaving 14 bases between them. Germline V gene lookup returns CDR1 SGHTA and CDR2 FQGTGA.

The V gene is TRBV7-6, the J gene TRBJ1-6; D is ambiguous. V lost 3 bases to trimming and J lost 2 bases, with 5 bases between them. This CDR3 has 14 residues. CDR1 and CDR2 (germline): SGHVS, FNYEAQ. CDR3 residues: CASSLDPYNSPLHF. CDR3 bases: TGTGCCAGCAGCTTGGACCCCTATAATTCACCCCTCCACTTT. The whole variable domain, remainder taken from reference TRBV7-6 and TRBJ1-6, is GAGVSQSPRYKVTKRGQDVALRCDPISGHVSLYWYRQALGQGPEFLTYFNYEAQQDKSGLPNDRFSAERPEGSISTLTIQRTEQRDSAMYRCASSLDPYNSPLHFGNGTRLTVT.

This chain's CDR3 is CASSPHREGYTF. CDR3 sequence (DNA): TGTGCCAGCAGCCCGCACAGGGAAGGCTACACCTTC. V gene TRBV5-6 combines with J gene TRBJ1-2; D possibly corresponds to TRBD1 (6 bases). CDR3 length equals 12 residues. Germline loops: CDR1 SGHDT, CDR2 YYEEEE. Trimming pared 4 bases from V and 8 bases from J, leaving 12 bases between.

The chain joins TRBV18 to TRBJ2-4; 9 bases map to TRBD2. CDR1 is KGHSH and CDR2 is LQKENI in the germline V gene. V was clipped by 2 bases and J by 6 bases; unmatched bases: 8. This CDR3 spans 16 amino acids. The CDR3 sequence is CASSPRVAGEGNIQYF. The CDR3 DNA is TGTGCCAGCTCACCAAGGGTAGCGGGAGAGGGAAACATTCAGTACTTC.

As for this clone: Relative to the germline gene, one junction end is altered; a read error may explain this. This chain joins TRBV7-7 and TRBJ1-5, with D maybe TRBD1 (5 bases). In germline, CDR1 is SSHAT, CDR2 FNYEAQ (reference sequence). CDR3 length equals 17 residues. The CDR3 DNA reads TGTGCTAGCAGCTCGCGGATAACCGGGACGCTCAATCAGCCCCAGCATTTT. Translated, it gives CASSSRITGTLNQPQHF.

V gene TRBV30 combines with J gene TRBJ2-5; D is uncertain. Germline CDR1 GTSNPN, CDR2 SVGIG (reference sequence). V dropped 2 bases and J dropped 2 bases, with 12 bases sitting between them. This CDR3 region has 14 residues. The CDR3 is CAWSRYGLQETQYF. CDR3 sequence (DNA): TGTGCCTGGAGTAGGTACGGCCTACAAGAGACCCAGTACTTC.

The V call is TRBV5-1, the J call TRBJ2-7, with a tentative D call TRBD1 (6 bases). The germline CDR1 and CDR2 sequences are SGHRS and YFSETQ. The germline V and J ends were trimmed by 4 bases and 4 bases, with 15 bases remaining between them. The CDR3 extends over 14 amino acids. The CDR3 spells CASSPSGQGYEQYF. The CDR3 nucleotides read TGCGCCAGCAGCCCGTCGGGGCAGGGGTACGAGCAGTACTTC. The full variable domain, rest sourced from reference TRBV5-1 and TRBJ2-7, is KAGVTQTPRYLIKTRGQQVTLSCSPISGHRSVSWYQQTPGQGLQFLFEYFSETQRNKGNFPGRFSGRQFSNSRSEMNVSTLELGDSALYLCASSPSGQGYEQYFGPGTRLTVT.

The chain has TRBV11-3 and TRBJ2-1; 11 nucleotides align to TRBD2. The germline V gene has CDR1 SGHNT and CDR2 YENEEA. CDR3 length equals 15 residues. The trim removed 5 bases at V and 4 bases at J, leaving 4 bases unmatched. CDR3 sequence: CASSRGLAEYNEQFF. CDR3 DNA: TGTGCCAGCAGCCGGGGACTAGCGGAGTACAATGAGCAGTTCTTC.

The rearrangement links TRBV6-1 to TRBJ2-7; tentatively, D is TRBD2 (5 bases). This CDR3 region has 13 residues. The germline gives CDR1 MNHNS, CDR2 SASEGT. Trimming removed 4 bases at V and 1 base at J, with 8 bases between. CDR3 DNA: TGTGCCAGCAGTGTTCGGGGTTCCTACGAGCAGTACTTC. Protein product: CASSVRGSYEQYF.

The CDR3 sequence is CASSSPRNTNTGELFF. The CDR3 DNA reads as TGTGCCAGCAGCAGCCCTCGGAATACGAACACCGGGGAGCTGTTTTTT. The rearrangement joins TRBV21-1 to TRBJ2-2. TRBV21-1 has pseudogene status. The CDR3 consists of 16 residues.

The V gene is TRBV30, the J gene TRBJ1-6; 7 positions match TRBD1. With V trimmed by 1 base and J by 14 bases, 8 bases remained unmatched. CDR1 and CDR2 from the germline V gene are GTSNPN and SVGIG (reference sequence). This CDR3 is built from 13 residues. CDR3 sequence: CAWSERQGLSLHF. CDR3 coding DNA: TGTGCCTGGAGTGAGAGACAGGGACTTTCCCTCCACTTT.

The sample holds a few counts of this clone. V and J are TRBV27 and TRBJ1-1; weak D call: TRBD1 (5 bases). With 2 bases removed from V and 8 bases from J, the gap between germline ends came to 9 bases. The CDR3 sequence is 12 residues long. The V gene's germline CDR1 is MNHEY and CDR2 SMNVEV (reference sequence). The CDR3 DNA sequence: TGTGCCAGCAGTTTACAGGGTAGGGAAGCTTTCTTT. The encoded protein is CASSLQGREAFF.

The rearrangement links TRBV19 to TRBJ1-1, with a possible D match to TRBD1 (5 bases). Looked up from germline, CDR1 is LNHDA and CDR2 is SQIVND (reference sequence). This CDR3 spans 15 amino acids. V was pared by 5 bases and J by 1 base, with 14 bases between. DNA of the CDR3: TGTGCCAGTAGTCACCCAGGGAGGTCGAACACTGAAGCTTTCTTT. Residues: CASSHPGRSNTEAFF.

This chain links TRBV6-6 with TRBJ1-6; 10 bases are shared with TRBD1. CDR1 MNHNY and CDR2 SVGAGI come from the germline V gene (reference sequence). Trimming took 6 bases from V and 7 from J; bases not matched to a gene: 9. The CDR3 totals 16 residues. CDR3 amino acids: CASSRLPDRGNSPLHF. CDR3 nucleotide sequence: TGTGCCAGCAGCCGCCTTCCGGACAGGGGGAATTCACCCCTCCACTTT.

The gene calls are TRBV5-4 and TRBJ2-4; 7 bases line up with TRBD1. This CDR3 has 16 amino acids. Germline V gene lookup returns CDR1 SGHNT and CDR2 YYREEE (reference sequence). V dropped 1 base and J dropped 1; count of bases not matched to a gene: 5. The CDR3 is CASSLTGDRAKNIQYF. The CDR3 DNA sequence: TGTGCCAGCAGCTTGACAGGGGATAGGGCCAAAAACATTCAGTACTTC.

V and J are TRBV9 and TRBJ2-1; D possibly corresponds to TRBD1 (5 bases). The CDR3 has 15 residues. CDR1 SGDLS and CDR2 YYNGEE come from the germline V gene. Deletions cut 1 base from V and 6 bases from J, with 14 bases between. CDR3 protein: CASSVSGLVFNEQFF. Here the CDR3 DNA reads TGTGCCAGCAGCGTATCAGGGCTAGTGTTCAATGAGCAGTTCTTC.